The sequence of this T cell receptor beta chain was determined in a study of early T cells in non-severe SARS-CoV-2 infection. General study results and limits: Anti-spike CD8 specificities were favored by VDJdb matching, whose results missed private and CD4 specificities.

TCRdb called the 5' RACE reads again in MiXCR, with one record for every CDR3 protein. The sample holds tens of thousands of distinct CDR3 sequences, under 8% seen once. This clonotype was observed at least ten times. Its antigen is undetermined. The sequence was collected from an adult who was a healthcare worker with PCR-confirmed SARS-CoV-2 infection or an uninfected control (not recorded which). The sample taken for sequencing was whole blood.

The CDR3 nucleotides read TGTGCCAGCACCCCCCGCCCTGGGGCCAACGTCCTGACTTTC. Translated, it gives CASTPRPGANVLTF. This sequence joins TRBV28 and TRBJ2-6, with D hard to call. Trimming cost V 7 bases and J 2 bases, with 9 bases left between them. CDR1 and CDR2 from the germline V gene are MDHEN and SYDVKM. The CDR3 is 14 residues long.